This T cell receptor (beta chain) was sequenced for a study of regulatory T cells in long-lasting Graves disease. The CDR3 runs to 16 residues. V shed 5 bases and J 6 bases; nucleotides not matched to a gene: 14. The germline gives CDR1 DFQATT, CDR2 SNEGSKA (reference sequence). Both iRepertoire HTBI primers and Arm-PCR of CDR3 regions were used to build the TCR beta libraries. MiXCR, applied by TCRdb to the multiplex PCR reads, yields one record per CDR3 protein. The sample has hundreds of thousands of distinct CDR3 sequences; more than 10% are singletons. This clonotype was detected many times. Time point given: newly diagnosed GD, antithyroid drugs for less than 3 months. RNA extracted from PBMCs served as the sequencing template. These sequences were also reported in another study, on T cells in Graves' hyperthyroidism and ophthalmopathy.

This material consisted of peripheral blood mononuclear cells (PBMCs), taken at new diagnosis, from a patient treated with antithyroid drugs. This receptor was taken from a young woman with Graves disease. The chain has TRBV20-1 and TRBJ1-4, with TRBD1 matching 8 bases. The CDR3 is CSAPDRDVRRDEKLFF. The DNA of the CDR3 is TGCAGTGCTCCGGACAGGGACGTTAGGAGGGATGAAAAACTGTTTTTT.